This T cell receptor beta chain was captured by sequencing in a study of blood T cell repertoires in COVID-19. Study at large: Acute and convalescent COVID-19 samples came from the United States, Italy and Spain. PBMCs, B-cell-depleted T cells, or T cells were the source of the cDNA or gDNA that made up the material.

Clinical history reported by participants formed the basis on which cohorts were assigned. Assay used: immunoSEQ multiplex PCR; TCRdb lists only in-frame clones, some missing. This sample has approximately 260,000 clones; approximately 90% occur once, and the top ten carry roughly 1.2%. Trimming at V came to 0 bases and at J to 9 bases, leaving 2 bases not matched to a gene. CDR1 SGHRS and CDR2 YFSETQ come from the germline V gene. This CDR3 is built from 14 residues. The sample comprised PBMCs or T cells enriched from blood (not recorded which). The chain has TRBV5-1 and TRBJ1-6; 8 bases fit TRBD1. The source is a woman aged 40 to 50 with acute COVID-19. The CDR3 nucleotides are TGCGCCAGCAGCTTGGCGCAGGGGGCTTCACCCCTCCACTTT. It codes for CASSLAQGASPLHF.